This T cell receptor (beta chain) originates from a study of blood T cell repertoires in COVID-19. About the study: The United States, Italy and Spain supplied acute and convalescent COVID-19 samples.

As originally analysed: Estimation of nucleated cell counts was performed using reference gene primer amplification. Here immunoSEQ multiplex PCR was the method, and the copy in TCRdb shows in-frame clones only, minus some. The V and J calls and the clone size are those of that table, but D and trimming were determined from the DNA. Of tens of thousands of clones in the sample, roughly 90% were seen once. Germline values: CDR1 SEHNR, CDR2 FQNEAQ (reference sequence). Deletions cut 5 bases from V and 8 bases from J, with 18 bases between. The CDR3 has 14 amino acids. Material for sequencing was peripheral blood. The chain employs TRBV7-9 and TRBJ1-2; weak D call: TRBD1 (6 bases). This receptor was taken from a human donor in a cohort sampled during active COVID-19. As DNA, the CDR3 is TGTGCCAGCAGCCTTGGACAGCTTAATTACGGCTACACCTTC. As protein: CASSLGQLNYGYTF.